One TCR beta chain is described in this entry. Its antigen remains unidentified. These data belong to a study of OX40 agonist ivuxolimab in advanced cancers. The CDR3 runs to 13 residues. V was pared by 2 bases and J by 12 bases, with 16 bases between. CDR1 and CDR2 (germline): SNHLY, FYNNEI. The study, taken as a whole, reports: Determination of antigen specificity was not performed for the expanded peripheral T cells.

The method was immunoSEQ multiplex PCR; TCRdb's version includes in-frame clones alone and lacks a portion of them. Of some 80,000 clones listed, under 85% are singletons. The TCR sequence derives from an adult with an advanced solid tumor such as melanoma, head and neck, liver or kidney cancer. Sequences were derived from CD4+ or CD8+ T cells sorted from blood, sampled in a trial of the OX40 agonist ivuxolimab. The J gene is TRBJ1-2, the V gene TRBV2; D gene ambiguous. CDR3 amino acids: CASSESGIVLDTF. In DNA, the CDR3 is TGTGCCAGCAGTGAATCGGGGATAGTTCTGGACACCTTC.